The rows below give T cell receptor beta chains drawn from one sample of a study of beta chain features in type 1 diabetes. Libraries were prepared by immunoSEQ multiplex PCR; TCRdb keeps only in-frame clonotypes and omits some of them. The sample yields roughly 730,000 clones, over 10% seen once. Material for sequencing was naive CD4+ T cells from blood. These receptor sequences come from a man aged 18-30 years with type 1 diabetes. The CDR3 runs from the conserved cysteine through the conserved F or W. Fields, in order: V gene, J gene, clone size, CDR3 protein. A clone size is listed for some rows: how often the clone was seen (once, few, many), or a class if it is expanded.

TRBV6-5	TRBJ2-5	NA	CASSYRRETQYF
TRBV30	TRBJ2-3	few	CAWSAEALITDTQYF
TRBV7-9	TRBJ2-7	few	CASRPGGGEYEQYF
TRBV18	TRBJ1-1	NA	CASSPDRGGAEAFF
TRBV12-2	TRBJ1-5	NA	CASRFSRSSNQPQHF
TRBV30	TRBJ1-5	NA	CAWGGRGNQPQHF
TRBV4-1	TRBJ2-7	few	CASSHAKGQRPYEQYF
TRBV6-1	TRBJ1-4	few	CASTDRASNEKLFF
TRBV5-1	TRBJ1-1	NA	CASSLDQTLRITEAFF
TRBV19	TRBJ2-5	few	CASSKGRVRETQYF
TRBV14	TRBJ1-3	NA	CASSLSGNTIYF
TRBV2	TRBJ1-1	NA	CAGHRGANTEAFF
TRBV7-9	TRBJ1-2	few	CASSPDRLGGYTF
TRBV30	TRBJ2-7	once	CAWSFTRTSGGAYEQYF
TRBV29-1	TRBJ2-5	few	CSVESGRGETQYF
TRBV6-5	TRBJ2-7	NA	CASSLNAQVHSYEQYF
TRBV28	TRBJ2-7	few	CASRWGGPYEQYF
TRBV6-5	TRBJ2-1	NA	CASSYSAESVYNEQFF
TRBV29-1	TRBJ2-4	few	CSAFGVSENIQYF
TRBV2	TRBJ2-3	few	CASTRSWVSGGGTDTQYF
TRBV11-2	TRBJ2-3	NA	CASSLGTGGGTDTQYF
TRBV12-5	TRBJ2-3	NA	CASGDLGDTQYF
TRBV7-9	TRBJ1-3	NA	CASSLAPYSSGNTIYF
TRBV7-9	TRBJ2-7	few	CASTPWARNNEQYF
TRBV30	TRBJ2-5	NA	CAWGGARQETQYF
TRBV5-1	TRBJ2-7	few	CASSLVGSGPPYEQYF
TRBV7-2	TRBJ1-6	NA	CARWTRGRHWDSPLHF
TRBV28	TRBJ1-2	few	CASSASYNYGYTF
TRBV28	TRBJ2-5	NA	CASSLGGAFAETQYF